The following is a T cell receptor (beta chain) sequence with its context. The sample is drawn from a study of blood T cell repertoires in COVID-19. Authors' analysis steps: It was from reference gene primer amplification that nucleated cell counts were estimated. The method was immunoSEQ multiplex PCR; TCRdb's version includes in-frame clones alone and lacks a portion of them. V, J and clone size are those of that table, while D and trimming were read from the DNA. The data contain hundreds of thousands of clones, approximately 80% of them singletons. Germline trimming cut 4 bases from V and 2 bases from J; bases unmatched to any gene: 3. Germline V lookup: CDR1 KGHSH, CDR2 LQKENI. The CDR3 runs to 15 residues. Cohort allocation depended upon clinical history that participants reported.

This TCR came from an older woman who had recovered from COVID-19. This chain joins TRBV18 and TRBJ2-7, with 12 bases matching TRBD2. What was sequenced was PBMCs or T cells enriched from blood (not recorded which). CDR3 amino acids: CASSRTSGRTYEQYF. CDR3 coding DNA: TGTGCCAGCTCACGAACTAGCGGGAGGACCTACGAGCAGTACTTC.